This T cell receptor (beta chain) was found in a study of T cells in Graves' hyperthyroidism and ophthalmopathy. Amplification targeted TCR beta CDR3 regions from RNA transcripts. The HTBI primer set served for first-round RT-PCR of the TCR CDR3. TCRdb itself ran the multiplex PCR reads through MiXCR, one entry per CDR3 protein. The sample has around 240,000 distinct CDR3 sequences, 13% to 15% seen once. The sample holds many counts of this clonotype. Its antigen is not identified. Study-level points and caveats: The model foresaw ophthalmopathy a median around seven months prior to onset. Appearing also in blood were most of the thyroid clonotypes expanded above 0.001.

The CDR3 sequence is 13 residues long. Trimming took 6 bases from V and 8 from J, leaving 14 bases between them. Hyperthyroidism was newly diagnosed in patients aged 18 to 65 (duration under 2 months). Using about 10 ml of fresh peripheral blood, PBMCs were prepared. The chain joins TRBV12-3 or TRBV12-4 to TRBJ1-3; a possible D gene is TRBD1 (5 bases). This clonotype originated in a woman in her thirties or forties with Graves' hyperthyroidism that later progressed to Graves' ophthalmopathy. Sequenced: blood. The CDR3: CASSDSLGDTIYF. For the CDR3, the DNA is TGTGCCAGCAGCGACAGCCTCGGGGACACCATATATTTT.